Following are 26 T cell receptor beta chains from one sample sequenced in a study of regulatory T cells. Whole-study findings and limits: Hydrophobic residues at CDR3 positions 6 and 7 were enriched in conventional CD4+ T cells of CD3G-deficient patients.

The PCR used 52 TRBV and 13 TRBJ primers. Generated by immunoSEQ multiplex PCR, the TCRdb table keeps only in-frame clones and is missing some. The profile shows under 30,000 clones, 70% to 90% of them singletons. Their cognate antigens are unknown. The source material was conventional CD4+ T cells sorted from blood. Receptor source: a child aged 5 to 17 with CD3G deficiency.

The genes are TRBV5-1 and TRBJ2-3, with D perhaps being TRBD1 or TRBD2 (5 bases each). Germline V gives CDR1 SGHRS, CDR2 YFSETQ. The CDR3 runs to 14 residues. Deletions cut 2 bases from V and 6 bases from J, with 13 bases between. The CDR3 sequence: CASSLRGPEDTQYF. DNA of the CDR3: TGCGCCAGCAGCTTACGGGGACCGGAGGATACGCAGTATTTT.

V gene TRBV19 combines with J gene TRBJ2-1; D uncertain. The CDR3 is made up of 11 amino acids. CDR1 and CDR2 from the germline V gene are LNHDA and SQIVND (reference sequence). Trimming shortened V by 3 bases and J by 12 bases, and 9 bases separated the two germline ends. CDR3 protein: CASSISGRQFF. DNA for the CDR3: TGTGCCAGTAGTATCTCTGGACGGCAGTTCTTC.

This chain joins TRBV7-8 and TRBJ2-3, with no clear D. Germline V gene sequence: CDR1 SGHVS, CDR2 FQNEAQ. V was clipped by 1 base and J by 5 bases, with 7 bases between them. This CDR3 is built from 13 residues. The CDR3 here is CASSLGIKDTQYF. DNA for the CDR3: TGTGCCAGCAGCTTAGGCATAAAAGATACGCAGTATTTT.

V gene TRBV7-8 combines with J gene TRBJ2-5; TRBD2 is a possible D gene (6 bases). The DNA end is more similar to TRBJ2-7, so the J call may be wrong. Germline values: CDR1 SGHVS, CDR2 FQNEAQ. This CDR3 has 13 residues. CDR3 DNA sequence: TGTGCCAGCAGCTCTACTAGCCAGACCGAGCAGTACTTC. It encodes CASSSTSQTEQYF.

The rearrangement links TRBV10-3 to TRBJ2-3; D is ambiguous. Germline V gene data show CDR1 as ENHRY and CDR2 as SYGVKD. V dropped 3 bases and J dropped 8 bases, with 9 bases sitting between them. This CDR3 contains 12 residues. This CDR3 is CAISEKGFTQYF. The CDR3 DNA reads TGTGCCATCAGTGAAAAGGGATTTACGCAGTATTTT.

The rearrangement uses TRBV12-5 and TRBJ2-5; no firm D call. The CDR3 is made up of 9 amino acids. In germline, CDR1 is LGHNT, CDR2 FRNRAP. V was clipped by 2 bases and J by 8 bases, with 0 bases between them. The CDR3 sequence: CASGLTQYF. CDR3 coding DNA: TGTGCTAGTGGTTTGACCCAGTACTTC.

The rearrangement links TRBV6-1 to TRBJ2-7, with D perhaps matching TRBD1 (6 bases). The CDR3 totals 14 residues. Between the trimmed V and J ends, which lost 2 bases and 8 bases, there was a span of 16 bases. Germline V gene sequence: CDR1 MNHNS, CDR2 SASEGT. CDR3 protein: CASSEWKGGAQQYF. In nucleotides, the CDR3 is TGTGCCAGCAGTGAATGGAAAGGGGGAGCGCAGCAGTACTTC.

V is TRBV28 and J is TRBJ1-2; possibly TRBD1 for D (6 bases). Germline V gene data show CDR1 as MDHEN and CDR2 as SYDVKM. CDR3 length: 15 residues. The V and J ends lost 6 bases and 7 bases respectively, with 21 bases between them. The CDR3 bases are TGTGCCAGCAGGGAACAGGGTGGCCTTTTAGGTGGCTACACCTTC. Residues: CASREQGGLLGGYTF.

This clone appeared a few times. The J gene is TRBJ2-1, the V gene TRBV11-2, with D perhaps being TRBD1 or TRBD2 (5 bases each). Germline V gives CDR1 SGHAT, CDR2 FQNNGV. The CDR3 is 17 amino acids. With 0 bases removed from V and 1 base from J, the gap between germline ends came to 13 bases. The CDR3 DNA sequence: TGTGCCAGCAGCTTAGATCCGGGGCCGATATCCTACAATGAGCAGTTCTTC. Its translation: CASSLDPGPISYNEQFF.

The chain is built from TRBV28 and TRBJ1-1; weak D call: TRBD1 (5 bases). The CDR3 runs 15 residues. Germline V gene data show CDR1 as MDHEN and CDR2 as SYDVKM. The V end was cut by 5 bases, the J end by 4 bases, with 17 bases between. In DNA form, the CDR3 reads TGTGCCAGCAGTCCCCACCGCAGGGCTGGCACTGAAGCTTTCTTT. Translation gives CASSPHRRAGTEAFF. Complete variable domain (other parts from reference TRBV28 and TRBJ1-1): DVKVTQSSRYLVKRTGEKVFLECVQDMDHENMFWYRQDPGLGLRLIYFSYDVKMKEKGDIPEGYSVSREKKERFSLILESASTNQTSMYLCASSPHRRAGTEAFFGQGTRLTVV.

The chain carries TRBV6-1 and TRBJ2-7, with D perhaps TRBD2 (5 bases). Trimming took off 1 base at V and 2 bases at J, with 9 bases between the two ends. This CDR3 is 14 amino acids long. In germline, CDR1 is MNHNS, CDR2 SASEGT. This CDR3 is CASSEGRYPYEQYF. DNA of the CDR3: TGTGCCAGCAGTGAAGGGAGGTACCCCTACGAGCAGTACTTC.

This clone was found once. The chain combines TRBV5-1 with TRBJ2-7; possible D gene TRBD2, 5 bases. V lost 0 bases and J lost 5, with 12 bases in between. This CDR3 spans 14 amino acids. Germline V lookup: CDR1 SGHRS, CDR2 YFSETQ. CDR3 nucleotide sequence: TGCGCCAGCAGCTTGGTCACCGCTAGCCACGAGCAGTACTTC. Encoded protein: CASSLVTASHEQYF. The full variable domain, rest sourced from reference TRBV5-1 and TRBJ2-7, is KAGVTQTPRYLIKTRGQQVTLSCSPISGHRSVSWYQQTPGQGLQFLFEYFSETQRNKGNFPGRFSGRQFSNSRSEMNVSTLELGDSALYLCASSLVTASHEQYFGPGTRLTVT.

The chain links TRBV5-1 to TRBJ2-3; D not resolved. V lost 2 bases, J lost 1 base, and 11 bases lay in between. The CDR3 consists of 15 residues. CDR1 SGHRS and CDR2 YFSETQ come from the germline V gene. CDR3 bases: TGCGCCAGCAGCTTACTGGATCCCCGCACAGATACGCAGTATTTT. This translates into CASSLLDPRTDTQYF.

The chain couples TRBV28 to TRBJ1-2, with 8 positions matching TRBD1. J was trimmed by 6 bases and V by 4 bases; bases with no gene match: 4. The CDR3 sequence is 13 residues long. Germline CDR1 MDHEN, CDR2 SYDVKM. CDR3 nucleotide sequence: TGTGCCAGCAGTTCTATGGACAGGGATGGCTACACCTTC. Its translation is CASSSMDRDGYTF.

This chain joins TRBV11-3 and TRBJ1-2, with 9 bases fitting TRBD1. Germline assignment: CDR1 SGHNT and CDR2 YENEEA. The V and J ends lost 4 bases and 4 bases, in that order; junction bases with no gene match: 4. This CDR3 is 14 amino acids long. CDR3 nucleotides: TGTGCCAGCAGCTGGACAGGGGAGGGCTATGGCTACACCTTC. Its translation is CASSWTGEGYGYTF.

The CDR3 DNA follows: TGTGCCAGCAGTTTATTCGGCAGGAGCTCCTACGAGCAGTACTTC. Translated: CASSLFGRSSYEQYF. The rearrangement joins TRBV28 to TRBJ2-7; D is unresolved. Germline V gene data show CDR1 as MDHEN and CDR2 as SYDVKM. The CDR3 totals 15 residues. V lost 1 base and J lost 0, with 10 bases in between.

The V and J genes are TRBV5-5 and TRBJ1-2; 7 bases line up with TRBD1. This CDR3 contains 12 residues. Germline CDR1 and CDR2: SGHKS and YYEKEE (reference sequence). The V and J ends lost 3 bases and 8 bases, in that order; junction bases with no gene match: 4. The CDR3 reads CASSYLDRGYTF. The DNA for the CDR3 is TGTGCCAGCAGCTACCTGGACAGGGGCTACACCTTC.

The rearrangement joins TRBV28 to TRBJ2-7; tentatively, D is TRBD2 (5 bases). The germline gives CDR1 MDHEN, CDR2 SYDVKM. The CDR3 is made up of 14 amino acids. Trimming cost V 3 bases and J 1 base, with 10 bases left between them. DNA of the CDR3: TGTGCCAGCAGTTTGCGGACGGGGTCCTACGAGCAGTACTTC. As protein: CASSLRTGSYEQYF.

The V gene is TRBV28, the J gene TRBJ2-7; 10 positions match TRBD1. Trimming took 4 bases from V and 3 from J; bases not matched to a gene: 6. The CDR3 loop spans 15 amino acids. Germline V gives CDR1 MDHEN, CDR2 SYDVKM. The CDR3 region is CASSSPRTGGYEQYF. CDR3 nucleotides: TGTGCCAGCAGTTCCCCCAGGACAGGGGGCTACGAGCAGTACTTC.

The chain's CDR3 is CASSPYGSTDTQYF. The CDR3 DNA reads TGTGCCAGCTCACCCTACGGGAGTACAGATACGCAGTATTTT. The V and J genes are TRBV18 and TRBJ2-3, with D possibly matching TRBD2 (6 bases). V lost 3 bases to trimming and J lost 3 bases, with 10 bases between them. The CDR3 covers 14 residues. Germline V gives CDR1 KGHSH, CDR2 LQKENI.

This clone was counted a few times. The chain has TRBV5-1 and TRBJ2-7; possible D gene TRBD1, 7 bases. The CDR3 runs 15 residues. The germline gives CDR1 SGHRS, CDR2 YFSETQ. V shed 4 bases and J shed 0 bases, with 14 bases lying between them. This CDR3 is CASSLQGGGSYEQYF. The CDR3, as DNA: TGCGCCAGCAGCCTCCAGGGGGGAGGCTCCTACGAGCAGTACTTC.

This chain connects TRBV7-2 to TRBJ2-3, with D tentatively TRBD2 (5 bases). CDR3 length: 12 amino acids. Germline assignment: CDR1 SGHTA and CDR2 FQGNSA. V gave up 1 base and J gave up 7 bases, with 6 bases separating them. CDR3 in amino acids: CASSLVGNTQYF. CDR3 in DNA: TGTGCCAGCAGCTTAGTCGGGAATACGCAGTATTTT.

The rearrangement joins TRBV10-2 to TRBJ2-7; a weak D match, TRBD2 (5 bases). The CDR3 length is 15 residues. V was cut by 10 bases and J by 2 bases, with 21 bases left in between. Germline CDR1 reads WSHSY; CDR2 reads SAAADI. The CDR3 bases are TGCGCCACCTCCCCCCAAGGGAGTCTCCCCTACGAGCAGTACTTC. It yields the protein CATSPQGSLPYEQYF.

The chain uses TRBV27 and TRBJ2-2; TRBD2 matches 9 bases. This CDR3 comprises 17 residues. Germline V CDR1 and CDR2: MNHEY, SMNVEV (reference sequence). Trimming cost V 1 base and J 1 base; bases outside gene matches: 4. CDR3 bases: TGTGCCAGCAGTTTATGGGGACTAGCTTGGAACACCGGGGAGCTGTTTTTT. Protein sequence: CASSLWGLAWNTGELFF.

The V and J genes are TRBV30 and TRBJ2-7, with TRBD1 matching 10 bases. Germline V gene sequence: CDR1 GTSNPN, CDR2 SVGIG (reference sequence). The CDR3 covers 14 residues. V gave up 3 bases and J gave up 5 bases; unmatched junction bases: 7. CDR3 sequence reads: CAWSRDRGIDEQYF. CDR3 sequence (DNA): TGTGCCTGGAGCCGGGACAGGGGTATCGACGAGCAGTACTTC.

The CDR3 DNA reads TGTGCCAGCAGCTCTGGGGGTACAGATACGCAGTATTTT. Translating gives CASSSGGTDTQYF. The chain joins TRBV6-6 to TRBJ2-3; tentatively, D is TRBD1 or TRBD2 (5 bases each). The CDR3 extends over 13 amino acids. Deletions cut 6 bases from V and 3 bases from J, with 10 bases between. From germline, CDR1 is MNHNY and CDR2 SVGAGI (reference sequence).